The T cell receptor beta chain described here comes from a study of T cell clonality in common variable immunodeficiency. Assay: immunoSEQ multiplex PCR; the TCRdb copy retains only in-frame clones and omits some. Singletons are absent from the sample, which has some 53,000 clones. In this sample, this clone turned up many times. The read comes to an end 3 residues before the CDR3 does, leaving the germline J gene to fill in the end. The germline V gene encodes CDR1 SGHTA and CDR2 FQGNSA. J gave up 2 bases and V 3 bases, and 4 bases lay outside the gene matches. The CDR3 sequence is 14 residues long. The TCR originated in a person aged 18 to 70 in good health. The J gene is TRBJ2-7, the V gene TRBV7-2; TRBD2 aligns across 7 bases. The material sequenced was peripheral blood mononuclear cells. The DNA read from the CDR3 is TGTGCCAGCAGCTTGGGACTAAATACCTACGAG. Protein sequence: CASSLGLNTYE. Given in full, the CDR3 is CASSLGLNTYEQYF.